The clone carrying this T cell receptor (beta chain) was seen more than once but under ten times. The antigen is not known. Per-sample yields of isolated PBMCs were at least 6 million. Per sample, no less than 5.5 micrograms of total RNA were extracted. The sample is drawn from a study of blood T cells in healthy people across ages. Next came a second PCR, run for about 7 to 12 cycles, which used a sample-barcoded 5' primer along with a J-beta primer mix. TCRdb re-called the 5' RACE reads with MiXCR, one entry per CDR3 protein. The profile shows 1.5 million to 2 million distinct CDR3 sequences, around half of them singletons. The CDR3 has 15 residues. V lost 6 bases and J lost 1; bases outside the gene matches: 8. CDR1 is SNHLY and CDR2 is FYNNEI in the germline V gene. Study results and caveats: Greater diversity and more naive CD4+ cells were seen in long-lived donors than in aged donors. Investigators treated diversity estimates from one million T cells as underestimates.

Sequencing was performed on blood. The sequence was obtained from a middle-aged woman in good health. The rearrangement uses TRBV2 and TRBJ2-5; 7 bases fit TRBD1. The CDR3 DNA sequence: TGTGCCAGCAGGGCAGGACAGGTATTCCAAGAGACCCAGTACTTC. Amino acid sequence: CASRAGQVFQETQYF.